One T cell receptor beta chain is described in this entry. The sample belongs to a study of shared clonotypes between healthy human individuals. The assay ran at deep level. Assay used: immunoSEQ multiplex PCR; TCRdb lists only in-frame clones, some missing. The sample has about 2.4 million clones, under 95% seen once. Germline V lookup: CDR1 LNHNV, CDR2 YYDKDF (reference sequence). Losses at the gene ends were 3 bases for V and 6 bases for J; bases not matched to a gene: 8. The CDR3 is 15 amino acids. The TCR was taken from a young man in good health. Some clones in this sample may be carry-over from other donors' samples. The specimen sequenced was naive CD4+ T cells from PBMCs. Subset of the sample: CD45RA+ positively selected. The rearrangement uses TRBV15 and TRBJ1-5, with 7 positions matching TRBD1. The CDR3 protein is CATSRGAGGVQPQHF. In DNA, the CDR3 is TGTGCCACCAGCAGGGGGGCAGGGGGTGTTCAGCCCCAGCATTTT.